This T cell receptor (beta chain) is drawn from a study of Tregs in tolerant kidney transplant recipients. Unstimulated regulatory T cells (CD4+CD25+CD127-), CD4+CD25- non-regulatory cells, CD4 and CD8 cells were FACS-sorted from thawed PBMCs. The repertoire was sequenced with immunoSEQ multiplex PCR; TCRdb's copy has only in-frame clones and lacks some. The repertoire holds tens of thousands of clones, with approximately 90% as singletons. This sequence originates from a human donor in good health. Sequenced sample: CD8+ T cells from blood.

The CDR3 nucleotides are TGCAGCGTAGGGACAGGGGATGAAAAACTGTTTTTT. Residues: CSVGTGDEKLFF. J is TRBJ1-4 and V is TRBV29-1; 10 positions agree with TRBD1. CDR1 is SQVTM, CDR2 ANQGSEA, per germline. The CDR3 covers 12 residues. V was clipped by 6 bases and J by 6 bases; unmatched bases: 1.